This T cell receptor (beta chain) was obtained from a study of T cell responses to AZD1222 COVID-19 vaccine. Regarding this clone: The antigen remains undetermined.

Germline CDR1 KGHSH, CDR2 LQKENI. The CDR3 consists of 14 residues. The V end lost 0 bases, the J end lost 4 bases, and 6 bases lay between the germline ends. Sequencing used immunoSEQ multiplex PCR; TCRdb keeps in-frame clones, though not all of them. The sample yields tens of thousands of clones, about nine tenths seen once. Points from the study as a whole: Spike-specific TCR breadth and depth grew following two AZD1222 doses.

The starting material was peripheral blood, obtained 28 days after the second AZD1222 dose. The genes are TRBV18 and TRBJ2-2; no definite D call. The TCR originated in an adult who received the AZD1222 COVID-19 vaccine. The CDR3 spells CASSPPAATGELFF. CDR3 bases: TGTGCCAGCTCACCACCGGCGGCCACCGGGGAGCTGTTTTTT.